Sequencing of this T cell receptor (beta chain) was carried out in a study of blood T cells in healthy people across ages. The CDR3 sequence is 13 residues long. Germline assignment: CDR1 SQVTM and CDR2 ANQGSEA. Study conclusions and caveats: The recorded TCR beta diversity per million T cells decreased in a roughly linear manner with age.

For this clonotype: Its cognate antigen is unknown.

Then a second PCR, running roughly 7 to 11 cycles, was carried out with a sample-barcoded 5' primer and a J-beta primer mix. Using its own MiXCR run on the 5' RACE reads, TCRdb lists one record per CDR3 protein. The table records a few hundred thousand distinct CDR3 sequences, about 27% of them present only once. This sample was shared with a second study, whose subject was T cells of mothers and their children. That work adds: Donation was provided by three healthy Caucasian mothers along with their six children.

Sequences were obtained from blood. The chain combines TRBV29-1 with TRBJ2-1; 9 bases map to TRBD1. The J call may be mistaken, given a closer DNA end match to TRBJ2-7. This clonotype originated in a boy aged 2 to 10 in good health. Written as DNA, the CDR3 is TGCAGCGTTGAAGATAAGACAGGGGGCGAGCAGTACTTC. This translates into CSVEDKTGGEQYF.